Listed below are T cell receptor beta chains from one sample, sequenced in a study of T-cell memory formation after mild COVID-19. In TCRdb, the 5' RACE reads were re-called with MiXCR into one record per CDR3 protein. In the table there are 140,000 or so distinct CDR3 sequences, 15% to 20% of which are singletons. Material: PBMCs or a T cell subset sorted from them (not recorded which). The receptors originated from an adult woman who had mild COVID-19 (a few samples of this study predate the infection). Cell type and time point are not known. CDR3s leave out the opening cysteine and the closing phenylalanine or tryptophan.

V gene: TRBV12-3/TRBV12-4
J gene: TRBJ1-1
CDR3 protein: ASSLAMGDTEAF

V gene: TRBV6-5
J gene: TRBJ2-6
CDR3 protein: ASRPRDRVSVLT

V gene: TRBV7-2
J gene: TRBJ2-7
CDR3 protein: ASSLVPSGFSYEQY

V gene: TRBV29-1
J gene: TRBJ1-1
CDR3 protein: SVGRTGSVNTEAF

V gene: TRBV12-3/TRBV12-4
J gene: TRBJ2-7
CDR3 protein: ASSLPGLPYEQY

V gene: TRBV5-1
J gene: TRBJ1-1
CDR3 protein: ASSSGTGGVNTEAF

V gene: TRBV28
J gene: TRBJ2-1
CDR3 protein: ASSFYRSGDGMRYEQF

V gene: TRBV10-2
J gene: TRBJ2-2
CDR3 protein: ASSESWGTGELF

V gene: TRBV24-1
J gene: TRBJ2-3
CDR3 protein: ATSAGSTDTQY

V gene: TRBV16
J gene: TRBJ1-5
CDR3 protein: ASSQGNSNQPQH

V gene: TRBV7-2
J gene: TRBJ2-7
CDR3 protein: ASSLGLDTYEQY

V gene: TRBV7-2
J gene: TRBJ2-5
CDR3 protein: ASSRGTLETQY

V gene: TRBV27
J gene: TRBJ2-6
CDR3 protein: ASSFLSGANVLT

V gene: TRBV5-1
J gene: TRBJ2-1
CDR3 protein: ASSLGTGGSNYNEQF

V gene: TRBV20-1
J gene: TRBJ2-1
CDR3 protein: SARDAGVTYNEQF

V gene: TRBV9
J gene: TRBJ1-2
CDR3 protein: ASSSGQGDGYT

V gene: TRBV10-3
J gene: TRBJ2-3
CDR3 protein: AISSAGGPSDTQY

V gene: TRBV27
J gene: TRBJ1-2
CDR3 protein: ASSFGRGNYGYT

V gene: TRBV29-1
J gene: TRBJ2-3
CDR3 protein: SVAATRGTDTQY

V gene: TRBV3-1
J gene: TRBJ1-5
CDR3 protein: ASSQANQPQH

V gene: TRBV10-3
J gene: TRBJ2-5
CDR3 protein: ATQLAAQETQY

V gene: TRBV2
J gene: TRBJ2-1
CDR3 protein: ASSDAAGSYNEQF

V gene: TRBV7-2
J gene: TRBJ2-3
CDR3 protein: ASSTGTGGNTDTQY

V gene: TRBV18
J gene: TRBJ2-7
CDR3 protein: ASSPRDGAYEQY